A selection of T cell receptor beta chains follows, all from one sample in a study of blood T cell repertoires in COVID-19. Here immunoSEQ multiplex PCR was the method, and the copy in TCRdb shows in-frame clones only, minus some. The sample shows fewer than 250,000 clones, about 88% of them seen only once. Sequences were obtained from peripheral blood. These receptor sequences come from an older woman with acute or convalescent COVID-19. Each CDR3 is given with its conserved first and last residue. Each record gives: V gene, J gene, D gene, clone size, CDR3 protein, CDR3 DNA. The D gene is left open where the match is weak. Size is stated for part of the rows, as once, few or many counts, or as a class when the clone is expanded.

TRBV18	TRBJ1-1	.	.	CASLGEGRRDTEAFF	TGTGCCAGCTTAGGAGAGGGCCGACGGGACACTGAAGCTTTCTTT
TRBV18	TRBJ2-3	TRBD2	.	CASSPLAGGNTDTQYF	TGTGCCAGCTCACCACTCGCGGGGGGGAACACAGATACGCAGTATTTT
TRBV11-3	TRBJ2-1	TRBD1	.	CASSPGQGTNEQFF	TGTGCCAGCAGCCCGGGACAGGGAACCAATGAGCAGTTCTTC
TRBV6-6	TRBJ2-5	.	many	CASSYARGGQETQYF	TGTGCCAGCAGTTACGCTAGGGGGGGTCAAGAGACCCAGTACTTC
TRBV5-1	TRBJ2-1	TRBD1	.	CASSLGDSPSYNEQFF	TGCGCCAGCAGCTTGGGGGACAGCCCTTCCTACAATGAGCAGTTCTTC
TRBV27	TRBJ1-1	.	.	CASKRSGVNTEAFF	TGTGCCAGCAAACGATCGGGGGTAAACACTGAAGCTTTCTTT
TRBV6-5	TRBJ1-1	TRBD1	.	CASSYTDRDRAAFF	TGTGCCAGCAGTTACACCGACAGGGACCGGGCGGCTTTCTTT
TRBV28	TRBJ2-7	TRBD2	.	CASSFGTSGKGTYF	TGTGCCAGCAGTTTCGGGACTAGCGGGAAAGGGACGTACTTC
TRBV6-5	TRBJ2-4	TRBD1	.	CASGTNRGYIQYF	TGTGCCAGCGGAACTAACAGGGGGTACATTCAGTACTTC
TRBV9	TRBJ1-5	TRBD1	.	CASSEGQGGQPQHF	TGTGCCAGCAGCGAGGGACAGGGCGGCCAGCCCCAGCATTTT
TRBV7-6	TRBJ2-3	.	few	CASSSGLGEGTDTQYF	TGTGCCAGCAGCTCGGGGCTAGGGGAGGGCACAGATACGCAGTATTTT
TRBV11-3	TRBJ2-3	TRBD2	.	CASSLELAGGRDTQYF	TGTGCCAGCAGCTTAGAACTAGCGGGAGGCAGGGATACGCAGTATTTT
TRBV18	TRBJ2-5	.	.	CASSPSRGPETQYF	TGTGCCAGCTCACCCTCCAGGGGCCCGGAGACCCAGTACTTC
TRBV28	TRBJ1-2	.	.	CASSPMGGLRGYTF	TGTGCCAGCAGCCCCATGGGGGGGTTGAGGGGCTACACCTTC